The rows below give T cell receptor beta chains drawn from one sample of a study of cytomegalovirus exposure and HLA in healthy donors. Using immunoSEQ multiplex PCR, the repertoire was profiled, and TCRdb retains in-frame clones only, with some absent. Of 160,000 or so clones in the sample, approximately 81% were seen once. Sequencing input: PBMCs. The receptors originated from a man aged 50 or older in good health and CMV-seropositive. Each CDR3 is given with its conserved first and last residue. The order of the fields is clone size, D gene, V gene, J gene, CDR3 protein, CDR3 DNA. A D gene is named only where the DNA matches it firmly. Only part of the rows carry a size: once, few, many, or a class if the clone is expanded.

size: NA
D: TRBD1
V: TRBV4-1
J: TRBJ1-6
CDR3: CASREGQGDNSPLHF
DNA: TGCGCCAGCAGAGAGGGACAGGGGGATAATTCACCCCTCCACTTT

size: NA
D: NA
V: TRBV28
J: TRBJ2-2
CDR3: CASSPLAVANTGELFF
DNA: TGTGCCAGCAGTCCCCTGGCGGTCGCGAACACCGGGGAGCTGTTTTTT

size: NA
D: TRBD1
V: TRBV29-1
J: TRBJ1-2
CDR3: CSAGDRGSGYTF
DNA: TGCAGCGCTGGGGACAGGGGAAGTGGCTACACCTTC

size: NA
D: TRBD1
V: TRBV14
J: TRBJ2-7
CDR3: CASSTRTGREQYF
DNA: TGTGCCAGCAGCACACGGACAGGGCGGGAGCAGTACTTC

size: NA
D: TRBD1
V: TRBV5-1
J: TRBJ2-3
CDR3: CASLATGGTDTQYF
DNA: TGCGCCAGCTTGGCTACAGGGGGGACAGATACGCAGTATTTT

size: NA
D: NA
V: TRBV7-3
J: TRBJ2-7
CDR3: CASSPNRAHEQYF
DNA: TGTGCCAGCAGCCCCAACAGGGCCCACGAGCAGTACTTC

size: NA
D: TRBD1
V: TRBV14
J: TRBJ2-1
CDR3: CASSQVQDRDRLYEQFF
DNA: TGTGCCAGCAGCCAAGTTCAAGACAGGGACCGTTTATATGAGCAGTTCTTC

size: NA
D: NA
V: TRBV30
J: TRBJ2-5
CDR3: CAWRGSAETQYF
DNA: TGTGCCTGGCGGGGGTCGGCAGAGACCCAGTACTTC

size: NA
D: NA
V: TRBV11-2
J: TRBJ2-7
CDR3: CASRSTDYEQYF
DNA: TGTGCCAGCAGGTCGACAGACTACGAGCAGTACTTC

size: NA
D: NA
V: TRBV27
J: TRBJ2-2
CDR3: CASSFQGNTGELFF
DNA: TGTGCCAGCAGTTTCCAGGGGAACACCGGGGAGCTGTTTTTT

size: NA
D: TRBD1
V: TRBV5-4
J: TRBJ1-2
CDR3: CASSFPRTGHYGYTF
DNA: TGTGCCAGCAGCTTCCCCAGGACAGGCCACTATGGCTACACCTTC

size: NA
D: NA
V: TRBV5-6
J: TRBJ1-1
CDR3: CASSSFRGRHTNTEAFF
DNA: TGTGCCAGCAGCTCTTTCAGGGGCCGCCACACCAACACTGAAGCTTTCTTT

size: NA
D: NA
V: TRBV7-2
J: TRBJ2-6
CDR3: CASSWPVLTF
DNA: TGTGCCAGCAGCTGGCCCGTCCTGACTTTC

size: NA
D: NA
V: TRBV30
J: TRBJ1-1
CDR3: CALGETEAFF
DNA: TGTGCTTTGGGAGAAACTGAAGCTTTCTTT

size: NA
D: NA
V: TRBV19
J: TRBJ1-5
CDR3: CASSIPRGAQHF
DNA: TGTGCCAGTAGTATCCCCCGGGGTGCCCAGCATTTT

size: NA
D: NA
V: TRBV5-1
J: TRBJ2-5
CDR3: CASSMAVQETQYF
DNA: TGCGCCAGCAGCATGGCGGTTCAAGAGACCCAGTACTTC

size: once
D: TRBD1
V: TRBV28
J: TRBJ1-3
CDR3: CASSDRGSGNTIYF
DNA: TGTGCCAGCAGTGACAGGGGGTCTGGAAACACCATATATTTT

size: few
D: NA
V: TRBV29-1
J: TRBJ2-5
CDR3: CSAASSGQETQYF
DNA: TGCAGCGCAGCTTCGTCGGGCCAAGAGACCCAGTACTTC

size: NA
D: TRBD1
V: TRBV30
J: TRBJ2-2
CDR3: CAWSRGLGSGELFF
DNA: TGTGCCTGGAGTAGGGGGCTTGGGTCCGGGGAGCTGTTTTTT

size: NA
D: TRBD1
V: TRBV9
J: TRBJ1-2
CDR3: CASCDRGVGYTF
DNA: TGTGCCAGCTGCGACAGGGGGGTTGGCTACACCTTC

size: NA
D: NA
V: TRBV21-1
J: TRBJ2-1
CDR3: CASSKRLAANEQFF
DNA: TGTGCCAGCAGCAAGAGACTAGCGGCCAATGAGCAGTTCTTC

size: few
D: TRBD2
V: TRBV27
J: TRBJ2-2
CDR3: CASSLFLAGDLTGELFF
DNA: TGTGCCAGCAGTTTATTCCTAGCGGGGGACCTCACCGGGGAGCTGTTTTTT

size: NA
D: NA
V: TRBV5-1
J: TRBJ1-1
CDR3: CASSLGSGTEAFF
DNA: TGCGCCAGCAGCTTGGGAAGCGGCACTGAAGCTTTCTTT

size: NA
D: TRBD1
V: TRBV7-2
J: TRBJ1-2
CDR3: CASGDRGLGYTF
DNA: TGTGCCAGCGGCGACAGGGGGCTGGGCTACACCTTC

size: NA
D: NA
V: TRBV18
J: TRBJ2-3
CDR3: CASSPEQGASTDTQYF
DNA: TGTGCCAGCTCACCCGAACAGGGTGCTAGCACAGATACGCAGTATTTT

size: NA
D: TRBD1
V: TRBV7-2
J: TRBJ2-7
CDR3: CASSITGGSEQYF
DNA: TGTGCCAGCAGCATCACAGGGGGGAGCGAGCAGTACTTC

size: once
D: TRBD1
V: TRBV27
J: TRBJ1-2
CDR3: CASSLYRGSGYTF
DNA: TGTGCCAGCAGTTTATACAGGGGGAGCGGCTACACCTTC

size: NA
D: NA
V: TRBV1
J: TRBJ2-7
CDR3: CTSSQRKDRPSREQYF
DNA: TGCACCAGCAGCCAAAGGAAGGACAGACCTAGTAGGGAGCAGTACTTC

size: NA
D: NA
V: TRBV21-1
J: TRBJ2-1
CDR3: CASSKAHRTVTLVPYNEQFF
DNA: TGTGCCAGCAGCAAAGCGCATCGGACTGTAACTTTGGTTCCTTACAATGAGCAGTTCTTC

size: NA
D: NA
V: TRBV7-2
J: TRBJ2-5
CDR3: CASSLSRTTGTQYF
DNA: TGTGCCAGCAGCTTAAGTCGGACAACGGGGACCCAGTACTTC

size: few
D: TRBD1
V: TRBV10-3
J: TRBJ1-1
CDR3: CAISGLSTGAPGTEAFF
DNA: TGTGCCATCAGTGGCCTCTCGACAGGGGCCCCTGGGACTGAAGCTTTCTTT

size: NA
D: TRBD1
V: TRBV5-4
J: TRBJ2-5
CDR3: CASSKKDRGQETQYF
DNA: TGTGCCAGCAGCAAAAAGGACAGGGGACAAGAGACCCAGTACTTC

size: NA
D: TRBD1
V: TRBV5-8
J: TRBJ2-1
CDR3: CASSNRGGQGVHEQFF
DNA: TGTGCCAGCAGCAACCGAGGGGGACAGGGCGTCCATGAGCAGTTCTTC

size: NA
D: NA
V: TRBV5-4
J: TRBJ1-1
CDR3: CASSLAGPRGNTEAFF
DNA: TGTGCCAGCAGCTTGGCAGGTCCCCGGGGTAACACTGAAGCTTTCTTT

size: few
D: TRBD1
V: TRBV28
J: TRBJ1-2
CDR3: CASSSGDRGLYGYTF
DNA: TGTGCCAGCAGCTCAGGGGACAGGGGCCTCTATGGCTACACCTTC

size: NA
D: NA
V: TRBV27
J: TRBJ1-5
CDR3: CASSLVGVGQPQHF
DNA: TGTGCCAGCAGTTTGGTAGGGGTAGGTCAGCCCCAGCATTTT

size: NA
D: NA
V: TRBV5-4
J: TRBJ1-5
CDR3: CASSFEGGRSSQHF
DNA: TGTGCCAGCAGCTTTGAGGGTGGGCGTTCGTCCCAGCATTTT

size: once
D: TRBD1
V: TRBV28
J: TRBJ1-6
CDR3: CASSLGTGGTFYNSPLHF
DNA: TGTGCCAGCAGTTTGGGGACAGGGGGTACATTCTATAATTCACCCCTCCACTTT

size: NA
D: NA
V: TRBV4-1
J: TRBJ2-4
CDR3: CASSQGPAKNIQYF
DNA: TGCGCCAGCAGTCAAGGGCCAGCCAAAAACATTCAGTACTTC

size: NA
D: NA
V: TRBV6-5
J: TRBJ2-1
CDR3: CASSYSSGSYNEQFF
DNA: TGTGCCAGCAGTTACTCGAGCGGCTCCTACAATGAGCAGTTCTTC

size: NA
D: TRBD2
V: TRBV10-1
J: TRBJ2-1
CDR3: CASSTSGGLTYNEQFF
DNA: TGCGCCAGCTCGACTAGCGGGGGTTTGACCTACAATGAGCAGTTCTTC

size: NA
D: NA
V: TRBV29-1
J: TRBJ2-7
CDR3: CSVDTGQPYEQYF
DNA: TGCAGCGTTGACACAGGGCAACCCTACGAGCAGTACTTC

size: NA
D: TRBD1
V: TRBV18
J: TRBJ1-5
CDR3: CASSPWTGSSNQPQHF
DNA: TGTGCCAGCTCACCCTGGACAGGGTCGAGCAATCAGCCCCAGCATTTT

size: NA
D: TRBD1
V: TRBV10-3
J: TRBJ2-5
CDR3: CAISEGDRGSKTQYF
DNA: TGTGCCATCAGTGAGGGGGACAGGGGTTCTAAGACCCAGTACTTC

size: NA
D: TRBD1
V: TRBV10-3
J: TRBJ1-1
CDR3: CAISETTGTYTEAFF
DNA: TGTGCCATCAGTGAGACGACAGGGACCTACACTGAAGCTTTCTTT

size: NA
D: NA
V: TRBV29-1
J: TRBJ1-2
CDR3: CSVEGRNYGYTF
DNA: TGCAGCGTTGAGGGCAGAAACTATGGCTACACCTTC

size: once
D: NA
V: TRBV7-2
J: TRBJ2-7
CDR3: CASSPADSYEQYF
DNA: TGTGCCAGCAGCCCGGCGGATAGTTACGAGCAGTACTTC

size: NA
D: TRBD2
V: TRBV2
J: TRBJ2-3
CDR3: CASIVGLAGQLVTDTQYF
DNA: TGTGCCAGCATTGTGGGACTAGCGGGACAATTGGTAACAGATACGCAGTATTTT

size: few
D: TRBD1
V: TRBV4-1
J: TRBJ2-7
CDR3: CASSQEGGRDEQYF
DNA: TGCGCCAGCAGCCAAGAAGGGGGCCGGGACGAGCAGTACTTC

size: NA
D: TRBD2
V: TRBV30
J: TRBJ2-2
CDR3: CAWQSGTKRTGELFF
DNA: TGTGCCTGGCAATCCGGGACTAAGAGGACCGGGGAGCTGTTTTTT

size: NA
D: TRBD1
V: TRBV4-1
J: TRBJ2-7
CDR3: CASSQFGRDRENEQYF
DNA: TGCGCCAGCAGCCAATTCGGCCGGGACAGGGAAAACGAGCAGTACTTC